This TCR beta chain was retrieved from a study of shared clonotypes between healthy human individuals. The study, taken as a whole, reports: Non-shared clonotypes were found to have lower generation probabilities than the clonotypes that were shared by all four of the sorted-subset donors. With four donors compared, 5% to 5.5% of naive CD4 clonotypes were shared.

In regard to this clone: What it binds is unknown.

Splitting of each subset's genomic DNA was done evenly across several immunoSEQ plates. Measured with immunoSEQ multiplex PCR; TCRdb has only the in-frame clones, and not every one. The sample lists approximately 600,000 clones, 85% to 95% occurring once. The V gene lost 5 bases and the J gene lost 9 bases, with 20 bases spanning the gap. The CDR3 sequence is 15 residues long. Per germline, CDR1 MNHNS and CDR2 SASEGT. CD45RO negativity and positive selection for CCR7 defined naive CD8 cells, a population that excluded terminally differentiated effector memory CD45RA+ cells. V is TRBV6-1 and J is TRBJ1-5, with unresolved D. Sequencing was performed on naive CD8+ T cells sorted from blood. This TCR was sampled from a woman aged 30 to 39 in good health. The CDR3 DNA follows: TGTGCCAGCAGTCCTGGGAGGAACGGGATGGGGCCCCAGCATTTT. Encoded protein: CASSPGRNGMGPQHF.